This TCR beta chain is from a study of blood T cell repertoires in COVID-19. Produced via immunoSEQ multiplex PCR; TCRdb's table is partial and in-frame only. The sample includes around 20,000 clones, 89% seen only once; the top ten take roughly 27%. Germline loops: CDR1 SGHDT, CDR2 YYEEEE. This CDR3 spans 14 amino acids. The ends lost 3 bases at V and 1 base at J; junction bases unmatched: 3. Sequences were obtained from peripheral blood. The chain couples TRBV5-6 to TRBJ2-5; 7 bases fit TRBD1. The TCR was taken from a human donor with active COVID-19. The donor label of this sample is uncertain. In DNA, the CDR3 is TGTGCCAGCAGCTCCGGGACAGCCCAAGAGACCCAGTACTTC. This sequence encodes CASSSGTAQETQYF.